The 2 T cell receptor beta chains listed next were all sequenced from one sample in a study of shared clonotypes between healthy human individuals. The naive CD8 subset, CD45RO-negative cells positively selected for CCR7, excluded terminally differentiated effector memory CD45RA+ cells. The data were produced by immunoSEQ multiplex PCR, yet TCRdb's version contains in-frame clones alone and is incomplete. The sample contains about 590,000 clones, around 95% of which appear only once. Sequenced sample: naive CD8+ T cells sorted from blood. Receptors originate from a woman in her 30s in good health.

The V gene is TRBV10-2, the J gene TRBJ2-1; D is unclear. CDR1 WSHSY and CDR2 SAAADI come from the germline V gene. V dropped 6 bases and J dropped 7 bases, with 13 bases sitting between them. This CDR3 is built from 13 residues. In nucleotides, the CDR3 is TGCGCCAGCAGATCGCTGTTATTTAATGAGCAGTTCTTC. Its protein product is CASRSLLFNEQFF.

The rearrangement links TRBV4-2 to TRBJ2-6; 10 nucleotides match TRBD2. CDR1 LGHNA and CDR2 YNFKEQ come from the germline V gene. The V and J ends lost 1 base and 1 base, in that order; junction bases with no gene match: 7. This CDR3 contains 19 residues. CDR3 DNA: TGTGCCAGCAGCCAAGTCCTGCCAGCGGGAGGGTCTGGGGCCAACGTCCTGACTTTC. This gives the protein CASSQVLPAGGSGANVLTF.